This TCR beta chain was observed in a study of shared clonotypes between healthy human individuals. Study overall: CD4 naive and CD4 memory each took three plates per donor, while CD8 naive took two and CD8 memory one. General observations from the study: Clonotypes that were shared across a few donors made up around 5% of naive CD4 clonotypes. Clonotypes which were not shared had lower generation probabilities than clonotypes that all four donors shared.

As concerns this clone: Its target is not known.

V gave up 7 bases and J gave up 2 bases, with 15 bases separating them. Germline CDR1 WSHSY, CDR2 SAAADI. The CDR3 sequence is 15 residues long. Data came from immunoSEQ multiplex PCR; TCRdb stores just in-frame clones and leaves some out. The sample records 2 million to 2.5 million clones, approximately 96% being singletons. This clonotype was obtained from a man in his late teens or twenties in good health. This sequence joins TRBV10-2 and TRBJ1-3, with D maybe TRBD1 (6 bases). Source material: naive CD4+ T cells sorted from blood. The sample's subset: CD45RA+ positively selected. DNA of the CDR3: TGCGCCAGCACAGAGATGGGGGGGCCTGGAAACACCATATATTTT. Translation: CASTEMGGPGNTIYF.